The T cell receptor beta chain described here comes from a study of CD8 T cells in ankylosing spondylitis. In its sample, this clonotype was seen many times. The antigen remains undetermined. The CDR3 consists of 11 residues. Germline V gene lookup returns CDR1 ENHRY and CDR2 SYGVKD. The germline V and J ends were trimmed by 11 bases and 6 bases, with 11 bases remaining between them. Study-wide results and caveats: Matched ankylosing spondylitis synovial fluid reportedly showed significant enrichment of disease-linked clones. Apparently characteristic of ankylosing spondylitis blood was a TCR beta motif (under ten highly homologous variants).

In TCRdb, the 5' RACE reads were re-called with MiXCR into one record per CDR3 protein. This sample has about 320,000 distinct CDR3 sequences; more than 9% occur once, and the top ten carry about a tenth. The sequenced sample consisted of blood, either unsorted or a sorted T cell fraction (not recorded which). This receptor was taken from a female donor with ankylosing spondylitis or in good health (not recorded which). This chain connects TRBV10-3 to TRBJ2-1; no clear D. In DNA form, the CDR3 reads TGTGCCGCCCGGCTAGGCAATGAGCAGTTCTTC. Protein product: CAARLGNEQFF.